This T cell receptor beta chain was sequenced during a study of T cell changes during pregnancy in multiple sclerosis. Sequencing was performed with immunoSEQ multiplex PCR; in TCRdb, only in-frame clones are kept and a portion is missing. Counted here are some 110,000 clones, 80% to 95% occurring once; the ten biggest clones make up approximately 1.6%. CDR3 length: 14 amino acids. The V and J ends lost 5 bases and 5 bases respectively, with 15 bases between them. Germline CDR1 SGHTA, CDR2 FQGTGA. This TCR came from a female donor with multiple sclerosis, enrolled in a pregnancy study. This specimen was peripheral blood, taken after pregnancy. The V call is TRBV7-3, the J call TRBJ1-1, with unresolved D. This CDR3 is CASSPTPGATEAFF. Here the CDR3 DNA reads TGTGCCAGCAGCCCCACCCCGGGTGCGACTGAAGCTTTCTTT.